The clone carrying this TCR beta chain was counted a few times. Antigen specificity is unknown. The PCR used 60 Vbeta and 13 Jbeta primers. Some clones are missing from TCRdb's copy, which holds only in-frame ones; the method was immunoSEQ multiplex PCR. The sample lists approximately 160,000 clones, around three fifths occurring once. CDR1 and CDR2 from the germline V gene are MNHEY and SVGAGI. V dropped 2 bases and J dropped 1 base, with 6 bases sitting between them. The CDR3 is 14 residues long. This entry belongs to a study of cytomegalovirus exposure and HLA in healthy donors. Regarding the study as a whole: The authors later linked a missense DCLRE1C variant to TCR beta V- and J-gene trimming.

The sequenced sample consisted of PBMCs. The rearrangement uses TRBV6-5 and TRBJ1-3, with D hard to call. The sequence came from a woman in her twenties or thirties in good health and CMV-seropositive. In DNA form, the CDR3 reads TGTGCCAGCAGTTACGGCCAGTCTGGAAACACCATATATTTT. Protein product: CASSYGQSGNTIYF.